The 17 T cell receptor beta chains presented below share a single source sample, sequenced in a study of blood T cell repertoires in COVID-19. Only in-frame clones appear in the TCRdb table, and some are missing; sequencing was by immunoSEQ multiplex PCR. This sample has 95,000 to 100,000 clones, with roughly 85% found just once. Sequencing input: peripheral blood. Receptors were obtained from a woman aged 65 to 85 with active or convalescent COVID-19.

The CDR3 sequence is CASRTQGQINSPLHF. The DNA of the CDR3 is TGTGCCAGCAGAACCCAGGGACAGATTAATTCACCCCTCCACTTT. The gene calls are TRBV5-5 and TRBJ1-6, with TRBD1 identical over 7 bases. The junction had 8 bases not matched to a gene; V was cut back by 5 bases and J by 6 bases. The CDR3 spans 15 residues. Germline V gene sequence: CDR1 SGHKS, CDR2 YYEKEE (reference sequence).

CDR3 loop: CAWSGWRDRGRGANTGELFF. CDR3 sequence (DNA): TGTGCCTGGAGTGGGTGGAGGGACAGGGGACGGGGGGCGAACACCGGGGAGCTGTTTTTT. The chain is built from TRBV30 and TRBJ2-2; 10 bases are a match to TRBD1. CDR1 and CDR2 from the germline V gene are GTSNPN and SVGIG (reference sequence). There are 20 residues in the CDR3. V was clipped by 1 base and J by 0 bases; unmatched bases: 14.

This clone was seen only once. This rearrangement joins TRBV30 to TRBJ2-2, with 14 bases lining up with TRBD2. The CDR3 is 15 residues long. After removal of 4 bases from V and 6 bases from J, the junction contained 4 bases not matched to a gene. The germline V gene encodes CDR1 GTSNPN and CDR2 SVGIG (reference sequence). DNA of the CDR3: TGTGCCTGGACCCGACTAGCGGGGGGGCCCGGGGAGCTGTTTTTT. Translation: CAWTRLAGGPGELFF.

The V call is TRBV7-2, the J call TRBJ1-1; 9 bases agree with TRBD1. The ends lost 2 bases at V and 1 base at J; junction bases unmatched: 5. CDR1 and CDR2 (germline): SGHTA, FQGNSA. The CDR3 covers 16 residues. The CDR3 reads CASSLLQGQGNTEAFF. The CDR3 region has the DNA TGTGCCAGCAGCTTACTGCAGGGACAGGGGAACACTGAAGCTTTCTTT.

The rearrangement links TRBV29-1 to TRBJ2-3; 11 nucleotides align to TRBD2. The CDR3 spans 16 residues. The ends lost 1 base at V and 1 base at J; junction bases unmatched: 4. Germline assignment: CDR1 SQVTM and CDR2 ANQGSEA. The CDR3, as DNA: TGCAGCGTTGAAGGAGGGGGACTAGCGGGCACAGATACGCAGTATTTT. Protein: CSVEGGGLAGTDTQYF.

The rearrangement joins TRBV9 to TRBJ1-2; D unclear. The V end was cut by 3 bases, the J end by 1 base, with 13 bases between. The germline V gene has CDR1 SGDLS and CDR2 YYNGEE. The CDR3 is 15 amino acids. The CDR3 sequence is CASSGGAAINYGYTF. The CDR3 nucleotides are TGTGCCAGCAGCGGCGGAGCTGCGATTAACTATGGCTACACCTTC.

This clone was counted a few times. In the same sample, other DNA sequences code for this CDR3. The rearrangement links TRBV2 to TRBJ1-3; D gene ambiguous. The V end lost 0 bases, the J end lost 0 bases, and 6 bases lay between the germline ends. The CDR3 length is 15 residues. Germline CDR1 SNHLY, CDR2 FYNNEI. CDR3 loop: CASSEAASSGNTIYF. CDR3 sequence (DNA): TGTGCCAGCAGTGAAGCCGCGAGCTCTGGAAACACCATATATTTT.

The table lists this clone with a count of one. This chain connects TRBV5-6 to TRBJ2-3; 8 nucleotides agree with TRBD2. This CDR3 comprises 15 residues. Germline assignment: CDR1 SGHDT and CDR2 YYEEEE. V shed 2 bases, J shed 0 bases, and the junction held 2 bases outside the gene matches. CDR3 sequence: CASSFGTRSTDTQYF. The CDR3 DNA reads as TGTGCCAGCAGCTTCGGGACTAGAAGCACAGATACGCAGTATTTT.

The chain carries TRBV9 and TRBJ1-2; weak D call: TRBD1 (6 bases). V was cut by 4 bases and J by 7 bases, with 17 bases left in between. There are 14 residues in the CDR3. The germline V gene encodes CDR1 SGDLS and CDR2 YYNGEE. The CDR3, as DNA: TGTGCCAGCAGCCCCCCCTTCCCAGGGGCTGGCTACACCTTC. It translates to CASSPPFPGAGYTF. Full variable domain (outside the CDR3, taken from reference TRBV9 and TRBJ1-2): DSGVTQTPKHLITATGQRVTLRCSPRSGDLSVYWYQQSLDQGLQFLIQYYNGEERAKGNILERFSAQQFPDLHSELNLSSLELGDSALYFCASSPPFPGAGYTFGSGTRLTVV.

This chain joins TRBV7-3 and TRBJ2-1; 14 nucleotides match TRBD2. The V gene's germline CDR1 is SGHTA and CDR2 FQGTGA. The V and J ends lost 5 bases and 4 bases, in that order; junction bases with no gene match: 1. The CDR3 extends over 15 amino acids. The CDR3 DNA is TGTGCCAGCAGCCGGACTAGCGGGGGGTACAATGAGCAGTTCTTC. Protein sequence: CASSRTSGGYNEQFF.

This clone occurred once. The V call is TRBV9, the J call TRBJ1-2; tentatively, D is TRBD1 (5 bases). V lost 1 base to trimming and J lost 4 bases, with 8 bases between them. The CDR3 is 13 amino acids. The V gene's germline CDR1 is SGDLS and CDR2 YYNGEE. The CDR3 coding sequence is TGTGCCAGCAGCGTACAGGGTAGCTATGGCTACACCTTC. Encoded protein: CASSVQGSYGYTF.

In its sample, this clone was seen once. The V gene is TRBV13, the J gene TRBJ1-2; no firm D call. Germline CDR1 PRHDT, CDR2 FYEKMQ (reference sequence). The CDR3 covers 14 residues. Trimming removed 7 bases at V and 7 bases at J, with 19 bases between. CDR3 nucleotides: TGTGCCAGCAATACAGAGAATAGAAGAAGTGGCTACACCTTC. Protein sequence: CASNTENRRSGYTF. Based on the CDR3 plus reference TRBV13 and TRBJ1-2, the full variable domain is AAGVIQSPRHLIKEKRETATLKCYPIPRHDTVYWYQQGPGQDPQFLISFYEKMQSDKGSIPDRFSAQQFSDYHSELNMSSLELGDSALYFCASNTENRRSGYTFGSGTRLTVV.

This chain connects TRBV7-9 to TRBJ2-3; weak D call: TRBD1 (5 bases). Germline V lookup: CDR1 SEHNR, CDR2 FQNEAQ (reference sequence). The CDR3 extends over 13 amino acids. The V gene lost 5 bases and the J gene lost 9 bases, with 15 bases spanning the gap. The CDR3 bases are TGTGCCAGCAGCGGCCAAGGGGTAGAGACGCAGTATTTT. Translated: CASSGQGVETQYF. Filled out from reference TRBV7-9 and TRBJ2-3, the complete variable domain reads DTGVSQNPRHKITKRGQNVTFRCDPISEHNRLYWYRQTLGQGPEFLTYFQNEAQLEKSRLLSDRFSAERPKGSFSTLEIQRTEQGDSAMYLCASSGQGVETQYFGPGTRLTVL.

The rearrangement uses TRBV2 and TRBJ1-6, with TRBD1 as a possible D gene (5 bases). Germline V lookup: CDR1 SNHLY, CDR2 FYNNEI. Trimming removed 7 bases at V and 8 bases at J, with 18 bases between. CDR3 length: 15 amino acids. CDR3 DNA sequence: TGTGCCAGCACCCCTTTAGGGGTTGTGGATTCACCCCTCCACTTT. Translation gives CASTPLGVVDSPLHF.

The gene calls are TRBV10-1 and TRBJ2-1; 9 bases are shared with TRBD2. The CDR3 runs to 14 residues. CDR1 and CDR2 (germline): WNHNN, SYGVQD (reference sequence). J gave up 10 bases and V 2 bases, and 6 bases lay outside the gene matches. The CDR3 nucleotides are TGCGCCAGCAGTGAGGCGGGAGGGCCATGGGAGCAGTTCTTC. Translated, it gives CASSEAGGPWEQFF.

The chain carries TRBV10-1 and TRBJ2-7; 7 bases agree with TRBD2. CDR3 length: 16 residues. V lost 4 bases and J lost 6; bases outside the gene matches: 15. CDR1 is WNHNN, CDR2 SYGVQD, per germline (reference sequence). The CDR3 DNA sequence: TGCGCCAGCAGTGCCAACGCTATAGCGGGTGGGGCCGAGCAGTACTTC. The encoded protein is CASSANAIAGGAEQYF.

As regards this clone: The junction and the germline gene differ at one end; a read error may be behind it. The rearrangement uses TRBV7-7 and TRBJ2-7, with 9 bases that match TRBD2. CDR3 length: 15 amino acids. Germline V gives CDR1 SSHAT, CDR2 FNYEAQ (reference sequence). This CDR3 is CASSPIAGVSYEQYF. The CDR3 nucleotides read TGTGCTAGCAGCCCGATAGCGGGGGTCTCCTACGAGCAGTACTTC.